This paragraph reports one T cell receptor (beta chain). What this receptor recognizes is not known. No much larger clone is present one base from it, and per-base qualities are unavailable. Compared with germline, V lacks 4 bases and J lacks 6 bases; bases without a gene match: 10. The CDR3 has 15 amino acids, counting the end cysteine and phenylalanine. Solely the CDR3 DNA is kept, with 45 bases framed from the first base. The germline V gene (reference sequence) supplies CDR1 LNHDA and CDR2 SQIVND. This specimen comes from a study of T cell repertoires in ileal Crohn's disease (dated by TCRdb to 2018 to 2020). In terms of the full investigation: The median duration of disease was approximately 7.9 years, and at the time of surgery approximately 33% of patients were active smokers. All patients had surgery for a complication: stricturing disease in about 60% and penetrating disease in 39%. Roughly half of the patients were given postoperative therapy, with 15 to 20 on anti-TNF agents and about a dozen on thiopurines. A prospective multicentre cohort supplied the 50 or so Crohn's disease patients whose TCR repertoires were analysed. The study ran alongside a multicentre cohort designed to identify predictors of early endoscopic recurrence after ileocolonic resection. Endoscopic postoperative recurrence was defined by a Rutgeerts score above i0. The study sequenced 150 to 200 mucosal samples from some 62 patients, taken at several locations on the surgical specimen and at postoperative endoscopy.

Eligible patients were adults with ileal or ileocolonic Crohn's disease who had an indication for ileocolonic resection. Before DNA extraction, whole ileal mucosal biopsies were kept frozen at -80 degrees C. Genomic DNA was extracted from frozen whole biopsies using a TRizol-based method and was quantified with a NanoDrop 2000 spectrophotometer. What the work shows at the level of the full study, not this receptor alone: A significantly higher proportion of clonal expansions was observed in active smokers at surgery than in non-smokers (approximately 28% vs 17%, p=0.02). Endoscopic recurrence was linked to a higher percentage of high-frequency clones at surgery, and recurrence occurred in every patient whose clonality exceeded 26.8% (18/57). Only a subgroup of patients, of unstated size, had their mucosal CD4 and CD8 T cells sorted and sequenced. Compared with CD4 T cells, sorted CD8 T cells held more high-frequency clones, which suggests that the mucosal expansions were mostly CD8.

Roughly 0.55 micrograms of biopsy DNA per sample were submitted for commercial TCRB immunosequencing. A two-step, amplification bias-controlled multiplex PCR was used by Adaptive Biotechnology to amplify CDR3 regions from genomic DNA. The first PCR used primers for every V and J gene segment; the second PCR added barcodes and Illumina adapters. An Illumina instrument was used to sequence the CDR3 libraries. On the study's bioinformatics: The analysis used both the pipelines supplied by the vendor and custom analysis of the raw data in R/Bioconductor with R version 3.3.0. Clonality, ranging from 0 to 1, was calculated as the inverse of the normalised Shannon entropy of all productive clones. High-frequency clones were defined as the repertoire share of the top 100 clones, retaining only clones passing a 95% confidence test. Overlap between samples was measured with the Morisita-Horn index, while repertoire diversity was measured with the Simpson index. Imported from immuneACCESS, the table was reduced by TCRdb to in-frame sequences with V and J called. These copies leave out some clones; in studies compared against another copy, an unresolved V gene accounts for under half, and the cause of the remainder is not known. The V and J calls and clone size were taken over from that table, and D and trimming were inferred from the DNA. Within this sample are 3,000 to 4,000 clones, with approximately 90% of them counted one time only. Less than 5.5% of the sample is in the top ten clones.

The clonotype originates from an adult with Crohn's disease. The sample comprised ileal tissue. The rearrangement combines TRBV19 with TRBJ2-7; 9 bases in between match TRBD1. CDR3 region: CASSKNRGPGAEQYF. The base sequence is TGTGCCAGTAGTAAGAACAGGGGGCCAGGCGCCGAGCAGTACTTC. The CDR3 plus the reference TRBV19 and TRBJ2-7 genes for the other parts give the full variable domain: DGGITQSPKYLFRKEGQNVTLSCEQNLNHDAMYWYRQDPGQGLRLIYYSQIVNDFQKGDIAEGYSVSREKKESFPLTVTSAQKNPTAFYLCASSKNRGPGAEQYFGPGTRLTVT.